The next 9 T cell receptor beta chains were all read from a single sample in a study of blood T cell repertoires in COVID-19. Using immunoSEQ multiplex PCR, the repertoire was profiled, and TCRdb retains in-frame clones only, with some absent. The sample has about 180,000 clones; about 82% are singletons. Sequencing was carried out using peripheral blood. Receptors were obtained from a man aged 50-60 years with active or convalescent COVID-19.

The chain links TRBV15 to TRBJ1-5; TRBD1 is a possible D gene (6 bases). The V gene's germline CDR1 is LNHNV and CDR2 YYDKDF (reference sequence). V lost 0 bases, J lost 5 bases, and 14 bases lay in between. The CDR3 has 16 amino acids. Here the CDR3 DNA reads TGTGCCACCAGCAGAGATCGTGCAACAGGGCATCAGCCCCAGCATTTT. Amino acids: CATSRDRATGHQPQHF.

In nucleotides, the CDR3 is TGTGCCAGCAGTCCTACCGCCGGGACAGGGGGCCTAGCTAACTATGGCTACACCTTC. It is translated as CASSPTAGTGGLANYGYTF. This chain connects TRBV28 to TRBJ1-2, with 12 positions matching TRBD1. The CDR3 sequence is 19 residues long. The junction had 13 bases not matched to a gene; V was cut back by 5 bases and J by 0 bases. Germline V gene sequence: CDR1 MDHEN, CDR2 SYDVKM.

V usage is TRBV27 and J usage is TRBJ2-7, with 10 bases identical to TRBD2. Germline V gives CDR1 MNHEY, CDR2 SMNVEV (reference sequence). V shed 6 bases, J shed 3 bases, and the junction held 8 bases outside the gene matches. This CDR3 spans 15 amino acids. The CDR3 DNA sequence: TGTGCCAGCAGGGCCGGACTAGCGGAAAGCTACGAGCAGTACTTC. This encodes CASRAGLAESYEQYF.

V and J are TRBV5-4 and TRBJ2-5, with 8 bases lining up with TRBD1. This CDR3 contains 14 residues. J gave up 5 bases and V 4 bases, and 7 bases lay outside the gene matches. CDR1 is SGHNT, CDR2 YYREEE, per germline (reference sequence). The CDR3 sequence is CASSPDRVRETQYF. In DNA form, the CDR3 reads TGTGCCAGCAGCCCGGACAGGGTCCGGGAGACCCAGTACTTC.

This clone was detected only once. The chain uses TRBV6-6 and TRBJ1-5, with 10 bases lining up with TRBD1. The length of the CDR3 is 13 residues. Germline-derived CDR1 and CDR2 are MNHNY and SVGAGI (reference sequence). The V segment lost 7 bases and the J segment 5 bases; nucleotides outside the gene matches: 2. The CDR3 region is CASTGQGYQPQHF. DNA for the CDR3: TGTGCCAGCACGGGACAGGGGTATCAGCCCCAGCATTTT.

Only a few counts were recorded for this clone. The chain is built from TRBV4-2 and TRBJ1-5, with 8 bases aligning to TRBD1. V was pared by 4 bases and J by 5 bases, with 16 bases of the junction left unmatched. The CDR3 is made up of 18 amino acids. CDR1 and CDR2 (germline): LGHNA, YNFKEQ. The CDR3 reads CASSLRGGRGHVDQPQHF. The CDR3 DNA reads as TGTGCCAGCAGCCTAAGGGGTGGCAGGGGGCATGTGGATCAGCCCCAGCATTTT.

The CDR3 reads CASSPPSGGETGELFF. CDR3 in DNA: TGTGCCAGCTCACCACCTTCAGGGGGCGAAACCGGGGAGCTGTTTTTT. This rearrangement joins TRBV18 to TRBJ2-2, with 8 bases lining up with TRBD1. The length of the CDR3 is 16 residues. Germline V gene sequence: CDR1 KGHSH, CDR2 LQKENI. Trimming cost V 0 bases and J 5 bases; bases outside gene matches: 5.

The V gene is TRBV11-2, the J gene TRBJ2-2; no reliable D call. Per the germline V gene, CDR1 is SGHAT and CDR2 is FQNNGV. The CDR3 is 14 residues long. V gave up 0 bases and J gave up 4 bases, with 6 bases separating them. The CDR3 is CASSLEPGTGELFF. As DNA, the CDR3 is TGTGCCAGCAGCTTAGAGCCGGGCACCGGGGAGCTGTTTTTT.

The V call is TRBV5-4, the J call TRBJ2-1; 9 bases are a match to TRBD1. Trimming removed 4 bases from V and 5 bases from J; junction bases left unmatched: 7. Germline V gives CDR1 SGHNT, CDR2 YYREEE (reference sequence). There are 15 residues in the CDR3. The CDR3 region is CASSRGWTGDNEQFF. For the CDR3, the DNA is TGTGCCAGCAGCCGCGGCTGGACAGGGGACAATGAGCAGTTCTTC.